Below, one T cell receptor (beta chain) is given with its context. These data originate in a study of blood T cell repertoires in COVID-19. Study context: Acute and convalescent COVID-19 samples came from the United States, Italy and Spain. PBMCs, B-cell-depleted T cells, or T cells provided the cDNA or gDNA that made up the material.

Enrolment of Seattle patients took place during active infection, and they were followed longitudinally. This CDR3 region has 11 residues. Germline V gene lookup returns CDR1 DFQATT and CDR2 SNEGSKA (reference sequence). V was clipped by 3 bases and J by 3 bases, with 5 bases between them. Authors' analysis steps: The authors estimated nucleated cell counts from reference gene primer amplification. Profiled with immunoSEQ multiplex PCR; TCRdb holds only in-frame clones, not every one. V and J calls plus clone size are reproduced from that table; the DNA served to infer D and trimming. The sample includes under 350,000 clones, roughly 86% of them seen just once.

The material sequenced was peripheral blood. The chain couples TRBV20-1 to TRBJ1-1; D gene unclear. The receptor's source is a woman aged 25 to 39 with COVID-19, enrolled during active disease. The CDR3 spells CSASRDTEAFF. CDR3 in DNA: TGCAGTGCTAGTCGGGACACTGAAGCTTTCTTT.